A selection of T cell receptor beta chains follows, all from one sample in a study of shared T cell receptors in the human thymus. TCRdb keeps only in-frame clones here, not all; method: immunoSEQ multiplex PCR. The data contain hundreds of thousands of clones, roughly 90% of them singletons. The sample also formed part of further work on human thymus T cells.

Specimen: thymocytes. The origin of the receptors is a boy less than two years old with a congenital heart defect. Each CDR3 is given with its conserved first and last residue. Fields, in order: D gene, J gene, clone size, V gene, CDR3 DNA, CDR3 protein. The D gene is left open where the match is weak. Some rows mark clone size as missing; the rest say once, few, many or name a class of expanded clone.

NA | TRBJ2-2 | NA | TRBV30 | TGTGCCTGGAGTGTAGGGCGGGGTACGAACACCGGGGAGCTGTTTTTT | CAWSVGRGTNTGELFF
TRBD2 | TRBJ2-3 | NA | TRBV10-3 | TGTGCCATCAGTGGGGAGCGGGAGGGCAGTGGCACAGATACGCAGTATTTT | CAISGEREGSGTDTQYF
NA | TRBJ2-7 | NA | TRBV10-3 | TGTGCCATCAGTGAGTCATCTACAGGGAACTCCTACGAGCAGTACTTC | CAISESSTGNSYEQYF
NA | TRBJ2-5 | NA | TRBV7-2 | TGTGCCAGCAGCTCACCCGGGCGGGGCCAAGAGACCCAGTACTTC | CASSSPGRGQETQYF
TRBD2 | TRBJ2-7 | NA | TRBV7-9 | TGTGCCAGCAGCTTAGGGACTAGCGGGGATTACGAGCAGTACTTC | CASSLGTSGDYEQYF
NA | TRBJ1-5 | NA | TRBV19 | TGTGCCAGTAGCCACAGGGTGGAGCAGCCCCAGCATTTT | CASSHRVEQPQHF
NA | TRBJ2-7 | NA | TRBV13 | TGTGCCAGCAGCGCCCAGACAGGTCGGGCGGGCTACGAGCAGTACTTC | CASSAQTGRAGYEQYF
TRBD2 | TRBJ2-1 | NA | TRBV28 | TGTGCCAGCATAGCGGGAGGGCCCCATGAGCAGTTCTTC | CASIAGGPHEQFF
TRBD1 | TRBJ1-6 | NA | TRBV4-3 | TGCGCCAGCAGCCGAGGGACAGGGAGTAATTCACCCCTCCACTTT | CASSRGTGSNSPLHF
NA | TRBJ2-2 | NA | TRBV27 | TGTGCCAGCAGTTTATCCCCAGACAGAAACACCGGGGAGCTGTTTTTT | CASSLSPDRNTGELFF
TRBD1 | TRBJ2-5 | NA | TRBV4-2 | TGTGCCAGCAGCGCCACCGGGACAGGCCTCCAAGAGACCCAGTACTTC | CASSATGTGLQETQYF
NA | TRBJ1-2 | NA | TRBV10-1 | TGCGCCAGCAGTGTTGGGGTAAGGTTGGACGGGAATAACTATGGCTACACCTTC | CASSVGVRLDGNNYGYTF
TRBD2 | TRBJ2-7 | few | TRBV6-6 | TGTGCCAGCAGTTACTCCCCACTAGCGGGGTCCTACGAGCAGTACTTC | CASSYSPLAGSYEQYF
NA | TRBJ1-1 | once | TRBV19 | TGTGCCAGTAGTATAGACGAGGAGGTGAACACTGAAGCTTTCTTT | CASSIDEEVNTEAFF
NA | TRBJ1-1 | NA | TRBV27 | TGTGCCAGCAGTCCACAGGGTACCCCGAACACTGAAGCTTTCTTT | CASSPQGTPNTEAFF
TRBD2 | TRBJ2-1 | NA | TRBV6-4 | TGTGCCAGCAGTGACTCTGTCCGGACTAGCACCAATGAGCAGTTCTTC | CASSDSVRTSTNEQFF
TRBD2 | TRBJ2-1 | NA | TRBV30 | TGTGCCTGGATCCCTTGGGGGACTACACCTTCCTACAATGAGCAGTTCTTC | CAWIPWGTTPSYNEQFF
TRBD1 | TRBJ1-1 | NA | TRBV9 | TGTGCCAGCAGCGTGTCAGGGGGGCCGGTCCAACTAGGTGAGGACACTGAAGCTTTCTTT | CASSVSGGPVQLGEDTEAFF
TRBD1 | TRBJ2-7 | NA | TRBV6-1 | TGTGCCAGCAGGGCTGAGACAGGGGCCTACGAGCAGTACTTC | CASRAETGAYEQYF
NA | TRBJ2-5 | NA | TRBV7-9 | TGTGCCAGCAGCCCTCCCTCTAAGGCGGGGGAGACCCAGTACTTC | CASSPPSKAGETQYF
NA | TRBJ2-7 | NA | TRBV5-6 | TGTGCCAGCAGCTTGGGGACTGACTACGAGCAGTACTTC | CASSLGTDYEQYF
NA | TRBJ2-1 | NA | TRBV11-3 | TGTGCCAGCAGCCCAGGACTATTCTACAATGAGCAGTTCTTC | CASSPGLFYNEQFF
TRBD2 | TRBJ2-3 | NA | TRBV5-8 | TGTGCCAGCAGCAACCCGACTAGCGGGAGGGCCGCAGATACGCAGTATTTT | CASSNPTSGRAADTQYF
TRBD1 | TRBJ2-7 | NA | TRBV28 | TGTGCCAGCAGTCCAGGCACCGGGACAGATTCCTACGAGCAGTACTTC | CASSPGTGTDSYEQYF
TRBD2 | TRBJ2-3 | NA | TRBV12-5 | TGTGCTAGTGGTCCCGGACTAGCGGGAACAGATACGCAGTATTTT | CASGPGLAGTDTQYF
TRBD2 | TRBJ2-1 | NA | TRBV5-4 | TGTGCCAGCAGCTACCCTACTAGCGCGGACAATGAGCAGTTCTTC | CASSYPTSADNEQFF
NA | TRBJ2-7 | NA | TRBV2 | TGTGCCAGCAGTGACAAGACTACCCCCTCCTACGAGCAGTACTTC | CASSDKTTPSYEQYF
TRBD2 | TRBJ2-5 | NA | TRBV4-3 | TGCGCCAGCAGCCATACCGGGACTAGCGGGATTCCCGGAGAGACCCAGTACTTC | CASSHTGTSGIPGETQYF
NA | TRBJ2-7 | NA | TRBV28 | TGTGCCAGCATAGCGGTCGAGGCGTCTGCCGAGCAGTACTTC | CASIAVEASAEQYF
NA | TRBJ2-1 | NA | TRBV4-1 | TGCGCCAGCAGCCAAGGGGAGGTTCGTCTCTTGCATGAGCAGTTCTTC | CASSQGEVRLLHEQFF
TRBD2 | TRBJ2-7 | NA | TRBV15 | TGTGCCACCAGATCTAGCGGGAGGCCCTCCTACGAGCAGTACTTC | CATRSSGRPSYEQYF
NA | TRBJ2-7 | NA | TRBV12-1 | TGTGCCAGCAGCTTTAATGCAGCGCCTGAGCAGTACTTC | CASSFNAAPEQYF
NA | TRBJ2-5 | NA | TRBV30 | TGTGCCTGGAGTGTAATCCCCCTTAGGGGGCAAGAGACCCAGTACTTC | CAWSVIPLRGQETQYF
TRBD1 | TRBJ1-2 | NA | TRBV7-9 | TGTGCCAGCAGCTCGGACAGGGGAGATGGCTACACCTTC | CASSSDRGDGYTF
NA | TRBJ1-1 | NA | TRBV7-6 | TGTGCCAGCAGCTTAGGCGCTACCCGGGGGAACACTGAAGCTTTCTTT | CASSLGATRGNTEAFF
NA | TRBJ1-3 | NA | TRBV4-1 | TGCGCCAGCAGCCAAGACAGGGAAGCTGGAAACACCATATATTTT | CASSQDREAGNTIYF
TRBD2 | TRBJ2-2 | NA | TRBV6-4 | TGTGCCAGCAGTGACTCGGCTTCAGGGCTAGCGGGAGACGGTAGCGGGGAGCTGTTTTTT | CASSDSASGLAGDGSGELFF
TRBD1 | TRBJ2-2 | NA | TRBV4-2 | TGTGCCAGCACCCCTCGGCAGGGGGAGACCGGGGAGCTGTTTTTT | CASTPRQGETGELFF
TRBD2 | TRBJ2-3 | NA | TRBV5-6 | TGTGCCAGCAGCTTGGATTCCGGGAGGGGGACAGATACGCAGTATTTT | CASSLDSGRGTDTQYF
TRBD1 | TRBJ2-5 | NA | TRBV29-1 | TGCAGCGTAATCCGGGACAGGGGACAAGAGACCCAGTACTTC | CSVIRDRGQETQYF
NA | TRBJ1-1 | NA | TRBV30 | TGTGCCTGGAGTGTCTGGGGGGCGGGGGATTGGAACACTGAAGCTTTCTTT | CAWSVWGAGDWNTEAFF
NA | TRBJ2-4 | NA | TRBV1 | TGCACCAGCAGCCGCATGAGGACTAGCGGGAGAAACATTCAGTACTTC | CTSSRMRTSGRNIQYF
NA | TRBJ2-7 | NA | TRBV23-1 | TGCGCCAGCAGTCTGAGACTATACTCCTACGAGCAGTACTTC | CASSLRLYSYEQYF
TRBD1 | TRBJ2-1 | NA | TRBV9 | TGTGCCAGCAGCTCCGGGACAGGGGGCAAATGGTTCTTC | CASSSGTGGKWFF
NA | TRBJ2-3 | NA | TRBV9 | TGTGCCAGCAGCATAGGACTATTCACAGATACGCAGTATTTT | CASSIGLFTDTQYF
TRBD2 | TRBJ2-7 | NA | TRBV18 | TGTGCCAGCTCGCCACGGGAGCGGGAGGGCCAGTACGAGCAGTACTTC | CASSPREREGQYEQYF
TRBD2 | TRBJ2-7 | NA | TRBV6-1 | TGTGCCAGCAGTGAACTAGCGGGACAGTGGGACGAGCAGTACTTC | CASSELAGQWDEQYF
TRBD2 | TRBJ2-7 | NA | TRBV7-8 | TGTGCCAGCAGCCTCATGCTAGCGGACTACGAGCAGTACTTC | CASSLMLADYEQYF
NA | TRBJ2-7 | NA | TRBV6-5 | TGTGCCAGCACGGAGGGAGATCCCCCCTACGAGCAGTACTTC | CASTEGDPPYEQYF
TRBD1 | TRBJ1-4 | NA | TRBV27 | TGTGCCAGCAGTTTGACAGGGATTGGAGTTGCAACTAATGAAAAACTGTTTTTT | CASSLTGIGVATNEKLFF
NA | TRBJ2-7 | NA | TRBV6-1 | TGTGCCAGCAGTGTGCCCCCCAAGATAGACTCCATGAGCTCCTACGAGCAGTACTTC | CASSVPPKIDSMSSYEQYF